What follows are 30 T cell receptor beta chains derived from one specimen sequenced in a study of tissue T cells after allogeneic stem cell transplantation. Indicated time point: mouse harvest day 7 after allogeneic transplant. Mouse grafts combined 10^7 T-cell-depleted bone marrow cells with 10^6 splenic CD5+ T cells. Assay used: immunoSEQ multiplex PCR; TCRdb lists only in-frame clones, some missing. In the table there are approximately 6,100 clones, roughly 45% of which are singletons. Sequenced input: skin. Receptor source: a female BALB/c mouse given C57BL/6 T cells with graft-versus-host disease after an allogeneic hematopoietic cell transplant.

The sample holds a few counts of this clone. The listed genes are named as in mouse. The sequence runs out 1 residue before the end of the CDR3; the remainder is reconstructed from the germline J gene. V and J are TRBV26 and TRBJ2-4; D perhaps matches TRBD1 (6 bases). Germline V lookup: CDR1 KGHPV, CDR2 FQNQEV (reference sequence). This CDR3 comprises 14 residues. Trimming removed 4 bases at V and 3 bases at J, with 11 bases between. The part of the CDR3 DNA that was read is TGTGCCAGCAGTCATTTACAGGGCCAAAACACCTTGTAC. Translated, it gives CASSHLQGQNTLY. The whole CDR3 is CASSHLQGQNTLYF.

Note on this clone: Germline and genes: mouse. The read halts 1 residue ahead of the CDR3 end, with the missing end drawn from the germline J gene. The chain has TRBV26 and TRBJ2-5, with 10 bases aligning to TRBD2. Unmatched junction bases numbered 1, after V lost 2 bases and J lost 2 bases. The CDR3 runs 15 residues. The germline V gene encodes CDR1 KGHPV and CDR2 FQNQEV (reference sequence). The DNA read from the CDR3 is TGTGCCAGCAGTCTGAACTGGGGGGGCCAAGACACCCAGTAC. This encodes CASSLNWGGQDTQY. The complete CDR3 sequence is CASSLNWGGQDTQYF. Full variable domain (remainder filled in from reference TRBV26 and TRBJ2-5): NSKVIQTPRYLVKGQGQKAKMRCIPEKGHPVVFWYQQNKNNEFKFLINFQNQEVLQQIDMTEKRFSAECPSNSPCSLEIQSSEAGDSALYLCASSLNWGGQDTQYFGPGTRLLVL.

As for this clone: Mouse germline and gene names are used. The part of the CDR3 DNA that was read is TGCTCCAGCGCGACAGGGGTTTCCTATAATTCGCCCCTCTAC. It encodes CSSATGVSYNSPLY. The CDR3 reads in full as CSSATGVSYNSPLYF. This chain joins TRBV23 and TRBJ1-6; TRBD1, the table's D call, lacks a check against the DNA. The read ends 1 residue early relative to the CDR3; the germline J gene fills the gap. TRBJ1-6 is known as an ORF, though its function is uncertain. CDR1 is KGHTA, CDR2 FQNQQP, per germline. The CDR3 is 15 residues long.

Points on this clone: Gene names and germline refer to mouse. The CDR3 end falls 1 residue outside the read, so it is completed with the germline J gene. The V and J genes are TRBV3 and TRBJ1-4; TRBD1 aligns across 8 bases. The length of the CDR3 is 14 residues. Germline V gene data show CDR1 as SNHLY and CDR2 as FYNGKV (reference sequence). Trimming at V came to 3 bases and at J to 4 bases, leaving 1 base not matched to a gene. The sequenced CDR3 bases are TGTGCCAGCAGCTTGGACAGGGACAACGAAAGATTATTT. This codes for CASSLDRDNERLF. The full CDR3 reads CASSLDRDNERLFF.

This clone was counted a few times. Here the gene names and germline are mouse. The CDR3 end falls 1 residue outside the read, so it is completed with the germline J gene. V gene TRBV31 combines with J gene TRBJ2-3; 9 bases fit TRBD2. V gave up 0 bases and J gave up 3 bases; unmatched junction bases: 4. This CDR3 is built from 15 residues. Germline V CDR1 and CDR2: GKSSPN, SITVG. The CDR3 region is CAWSLWGGEAETLYF. The CDR3 bases that were read are TGTGCCTGGAGTCTTTGGGGGGGCGAAGCAGAAACGCTGTAT.

To note about this clone: Germline and genes here are mouse. Read data end 1 residue before the CDR3 end; the end is taken from the germline J gene. The V gene is TRBV23, the J gene TRBJ2-3; the tabulated D call, TRBD2, remains unverified against the DNA. In germline, CDR1 is KGHTA, CDR2 FQNQQP. The CDR3 contains 11 residues. CDR3 protein: CSSSLFETLYF. The part of the CDR3 DNA that was read is TGCTCCAGCAGTCTCTTCGAAACGCTGTAT.

Regarding this clone: Gene names denote mouse genes. The CDR3 goes on 1 residue after the read ends, and that part is filled in from the germline J gene. The genes are TRBV13-3 and TRBJ1-3; D is uncertain. The CDR3 has 15 amino acids. V dropped 0 bases and J dropped 0 bases, with 7 bases sitting between them. Germline CDR1 reads NNHDY; CDR2 reads SYVADS. CDR3 DNA (partial): TGTGCCAGCAGTGATGCCGCGAATTCTGGAAATACGCTCTAT. This translates into CASSDAANSGNTLY. The complete CDR3 sequence is CASSDAANSGNTLYF.

Regarding this clone: Gene names denote mouse genes. The CDR3 end is not reached by the read, which stops 1 residue before it; the germline J gene fills it in. The chain combines TRBV31 with TRBJ1-4, with 11 bases fitting TRBD1. The CDR3 sequence is 14 residues long. The germline V gene encodes CDR1 GKSSPN and CDR2 SITVG. With 1 base clipped from V and 6 bases from J, the junction kept 1 base outside the gene matches. CDR3 in amino acids: CAWSRDRGDERLFF. The DNA read from the CDR3 is TGTGCCTGGAGTCGGGACAGGGGGGACGAAAGATTATTT.

Only a few counts were recorded for this clone. Gene labels here are mouse ones. The CDR3 end lies 1 residue beyond the end of the read and is filled in from the germline J gene. The chain has TRBV19 and TRBJ1-1, with 7 bases aligning to TRBD1. CDR1 is FNHDT, CDR2 SITEND, per germline (reference sequence). This CDR3 comprises 13 residues. With 6 bases clipped from V and 1 base from J, the junction kept 3 bases outside the gene matches. The CDR3 loop is CASTRDRNTEVFF. The CDR3 DNA, read in part, is TGTGCCAGCACCCGGGACAGAAACACAGAAGTCTTC.

In its sample, this clone ranks as large (0.1 to 1%). The gene names here belong to mouse. The read ends 1 residue early relative to the CDR3; the germline J gene fills the gap. The rearrangement joins TRBV26 to TRBJ1-3; 9 bases agree with TRBD1. Germline CDR1 KGHPV, CDR2 FQNQEV (reference sequence). V shed 6 bases and J 0 bases; nucleotides not matched to a gene: 6. This CDR3 spans 16 amino acids. The CDR3 DNA, read in part, is TGTGCCAGCAGCCCCGGGACAGGGCTTTCTGGAAATACGCTCTAT. It encodes CASSPGTGLSGNTLY. The entire CDR3 sequence reads CASSPGTGLSGNTLYF.

This clone was detected a few times. The genes are named according to mouse. Read sequence stops 1 residue before the CDR3 end, and the germline J gene provides the missing end. The chain has TRBV13-3 and TRBJ2-7; D perhaps matches TRBD1 (5 bases). V was clipped by 4 bases and J by 2 bases, with 10 bases between them. The CDR3 is 13 residues long. Germline-derived CDR1 and CDR2 are NNHDY and SYVADS. The CDR3 region is CASSSRATYEQYF. The CDR3 bases that were read are TGTGCCAGCAGTTCCAGGGCGACCTATGAACAGTAC.

As concerns this clone: Genes and germline come from the mouse. Coverage ceases 1 residue before the CDR3 finishes, and the germline J gene fills in the end. The chain recombines TRBV16 with TRBJ1-3, with no clear D. Trimming pared 1 base from V and 0 bases from J, leaving 7 bases between. CDR1 is SGHSA and CDR2 is FRNQAP in the germline V gene. The CDR3 length is 15 residues. This CDR3 is CASSLGWVSGNTLYF. CDR3 DNA (partial): TGTGCAAGCAGCTTAGGATGGGTTTCTGGAAATACGCTCTAT.

Only a few counts were recorded for this clone. All gene names here are mouse names. The read gets to within 1 residue of the CDR3 end, and the germline J gene fills in the rest. This chain joins TRBV17 and TRBJ1-1; D is undetermined. Germline loops: CDR1 MNHDT, CDR2 YYDKIL. Trimming cost V 6 bases and J 1 base, with 9 bases left between them. The CDR3 loop spans 13 amino acids. The CDR3 is CASSPGRNTEVFF. CDR3 DNA, as far as it was read: TGTGCTAGCAGCCCCGGCAGAAACACAGAAGTCTTC.

This clone came up a few times. Gene labels here are mouse ones. The read terminates 1 residue ahead of where the CDR3 ends, so the germline J gene completes it. The chain employs TRBV12-1 and TRBJ1-2; the match to TRBD1 covers 7 bases. The CDR3 extends over 14 amino acids. The V gene's germline CDR1 is SGHSN and CDR2 HYEKVE. Trimming removed 2 bases from V and 0 bases from J; junction bases left unmatched: 2. The sequenced CDR3 bases are TGTGCCAGCTCTCCCCAGGGGGCAAACTCCGACTACACC. As protein: CASSPQGANSDYT. The whole CDR3 sequence reads CASSPQGANSDYTF.

A note on this clone: The listed genes are named as in mouse. The read ends 1 residue before the CDR3 terminus; that terminus is restored from the germline J gene. The V call is TRBV26, the J call TRBJ1-1; D may be TRBD1 (5 bases). CDR3 length equals 15 residues. CDR1 and CDR2 (germline): KGHPV, FQNQEV (reference sequence). The germline V and J ends were trimmed by 0 bases and 1 base, with 9 bases remaining between them. The covered CDR3 bases are TGTGCCAGCAGTCTGTCACCAGGGAGGAACACAGAAGTCTTC. This gives the protein CASSLSPGRNTEVF. The full CDR3 protein is CASSLSPGRNTEVFF.

As regards this clone: Gene names and germline match the mouse. The CDR3 extends 1 residue past the end of the read, so its final part is completed from the germline J gene. The chain links TRBV15 to TRBJ2-3; weak D call: TRBD1 (5 bases). With 3 bases removed from V and 1 base from J, the gap between germline ends came to 8 bases. CDR3 length equals 14 residues. Germline V gene sequence: CDR1 SGHND, CDR2 FRSKSL. Partial CDR3 DNA: TGTGCCAGCAGTTTCACAGGAGGTGCAGAAACGCTGTAT. This translates into CASSFTGGAETLY. Given in full, the CDR3 is CASSFTGGAETLYF.

Concerning this clone: Gene names are the mouse ones. The CDR3 is cut off 1 residue early in the read; its end comes from the germline J gene. The rearrangement links TRBV3 to TRBJ2-7; the D gene is possibly TRBD1 (5 bases). This CDR3 region has 14 residues. The germline CDR1 and CDR2 sequences are SNHLY and FYNGKV (reference sequence). V shed 1 base and J shed 0 bases, with 7 bases lying between them. The CDR3 DNA, read in part, is TGTGCCAGCAGCTTAGGGACATCCTCCTATGAACAGTAC. Its protein is CASSLGTSSYEQY. The whole CDR3 sequence reads CASSLGTSSYEQYF.

This clone qualifies as medium-sized (0.01 to 0.1%). Gene names are the mouse ones. The read halts 1 residue ahead of the CDR3 end, with the missing end drawn from the germline J gene. V is TRBV16 and J is TRBJ1-4; the match to TRBD1 covers 7 bases. This CDR3 spans 15 amino acids. Looked up from germline, CDR1 is SGHSA and CDR2 is FRNQAP. The V segment lost 4 bases and the J segment 1 base; nucleotides outside the gene matches: 3. CDR3 in amino acids: CASSSTGSSNERLFF. The part of the CDR3 DNA that was read is TGTGCAAGCAGCTCGACAGGGAGTTCCAACGAAAGATTATTT.

As to this clone: These gene names are mouse names. The read comes to an end 1 residue before the CDR3 does, leaving the germline J gene to fill in the end. V gene TRBV23 combines with J gene TRBJ2-3; TRBD1, the table's D call, was not compared with the DNA. Germline loops: CDR1 KGHTA, CDR2 FQNQQP. This CDR3 is 14 amino acids long. The CDR3 loop is CSSRGTGGTETLYF. CDR3 bases read: TGCTCCAGCAGGGGGACAGGGGGCACAGAAACGCTGTAT.

Worth noting for this clone: Germline and genes here are mouse. Incomplete CDR3 DNA: TGTGCCAGCTCTCCCCAGAGGAACTCCGACTACACC. Its translation is CASSPQRNSDYT. In full, the CDR3 reads CASSPQRNSDYTF. The chain links TRBV12-1 to TRBJ1-2; D remains ambiguous. Sequencing ends 1 residue short of the CDR3 end; the germline J gene provides the rest. CDR1 is SGHSN and CDR2 is HYEKVE in the germline V gene. This CDR3 comprises 13 residues. V shed 2 bases and J shed 2 bases, with 8 bases lying between them. Looking up the rest from reference TRBV12-1 and TRBJ1-2 gives the full variable domain: DSGVVQSPRHIIKEKGGRSVLTCIPISGHSNVVWYQQTLGKELKFLIQHYEKVERDKGFLPSRFSVQQFDDYHSEMNMSALELEDSAMYFCASSPQRNSDYTFGSGTRLLVI.

A word on this clone: Gene and germline names: mouse. The read falls 1 residue short of the CDR3 end, and the missing part is taken from the germline J gene. The rearrangement links TRBV3 to TRBJ2-5; 8 bases map to TRBD2. CDR3 length: 14 residues. The germline V gene has CDR1 SNHLY and CDR2 FYNGKV (reference sequence). After removal of 4 bases from V and 3 bases from J, the junction contained 3 bases not matched to a gene. The part of the CDR3 DNA that was read is TGTGCCAGCAGCTCTCGACTGGGGCAAGACACCCAGTAC. This sequence encodes CASSSRLGQDTQY. The complete CDR3 sequence is CASSSRLGQDTQYF.

In the case of this clone: Mouse gene names and germline throughout. The read falls 1 residue short of the CDR3 end, and the missing part is taken from the germline J gene. This rearrangement joins TRBV23 to TRBJ2-7; TRBD1, the D gene given by the table, was not confirmed from the DNA. Germline V gene data show CDR1 as KGHTA and CDR2 as FQNQQP. The CDR3 contains 13 residues. Here the CDR3 reads CSSSQSEGYEQYF. The CDR3 bases that were read are TGCTCCAGCAGTCAATCAGAGGGGTATGAACAGTAC. Combining the CDR3 with reference TRBV23 and TRBJ2-7 gives the whole variable domain DAAVTQKPRYLIKMKGQEAEMKCIPEKGHTAVFWYQQKQSKELKFLIYFQNQQPLDQIDMVKERFSAVCPSSSLCSLGIRTCEAEDSALYLCSSSQSEGYEQYFGPGTRLTVL.

To note about this clone: Gene names follow the mouse nomenclature. The sequenced fragment ends 1 residue before the CDR3 boundary, so the rest is inferred from the germline J gene. The chain recombines TRBV26 with TRBJ2-2, with D uncertain. The CDR3 loop spans 14 amino acids. CDR1 is KGHPV, CDR2 FQNQEV, per germline (reference sequence). Between the trimmed V and J ends, which lost 2 bases and 1 base, there was a span of 5 bases. The chain's CDR3 is CASSLRRNTGQLYF. The part of the CDR3 DNA that was read is TGTGCCAGCAGTCTGCGGAGAAACACCGGGCAGCTCTAC.

As to this clone: The genes and germline here are from mouse. The read stops 1 residue short of the end of the CDR3; the missing end is completed from the germline J gene. The V and J genes are TRBV13-2 and TRBJ1-1; D perhaps matches TRBD1 (5 bases). CDR3 length equals 14 residues. Per the germline V gene, CDR1 is NNHNN and CDR2 is SYGAGS (reference sequence). Between the trimmed V and J ends, which lost 2 bases and 3 bases, there was a span of 11 bases. The CDR3 protein is CASGETPGHTEVFF. CDR3 bases read: TGTGCCAGCGGTGAAACTCCGGGACACACAGAAGTCTTC.

Turning to this clone: The gene symbols are mouse symbols. The sequenced fragment ends 1 residue before the CDR3 boundary, so the rest is inferred from the germline J gene. The gene calls are TRBV26 and TRBJ1-1; D not certain. With 2 bases removed from V and 0 bases from J, the gap between germline ends came to 4 bases. This CDR3 comprises 13 residues. Germline lookup yields CDR1 KGHPV and CDR2 FQNQEV (reference sequence). CDR3 protein: CASSLVSNTEVFF. Partial CDR3 DNA: TGTGCCAGCAGTCTGGTCTCAAACACAGAAGTCTTC.

A few counts support this clone. The gene names here belong to mouse. Read coverage stops 1 residue before the CDR3 terminus; the germline J gene supplies the remainder. The chain uses TRBV3 and TRBJ2-2; D call uncertain. This CDR3 is 14 amino acids long. Trimming stripped 2 bases from V and 0 bases from J, with 4 bases between. CDR1 and CDR2 from the germline V gene are SNHLY and FYNGKV (reference sequence). This CDR3 reads CASSLLPNTGQLYF. The CDR3 bases that were read are TGTGCCAGCAGCTTACTGCCAAACACCGGGCAGCTCTAC.

Points on this clone: Gene names and germline match the mouse. The CDR3 end falls 1 residue outside the read, so it is completed with the germline J gene. J is TRBJ2-7 and V is TRBV13-3, with 8 bases lining up with TRBD2. Germline CDR1 is NNHDY and CDR2 is SYVADS. CDR3 length equals 13 residues. The V segment lost 4 bases and the J segment 4 bases; nucleotides outside the gene matches: 4. CDR3 DNA (partial): TGTGCCAGCAGTTGGGACTGGCCTTATGAACAGTAC. Residues: CASSWDWPYEQY. The CDR3 reads in full as CASSWDWPYEQYF.

Concerning this clone itself: The genes and germline here are from mouse. The read gets to within 1 residue of the CDR3 end, and the germline J gene fills in the rest. The J gene is TRBJ1-4, the V gene TRBV13-3, with 12 bases that match TRBD1. The CDR3 runs 15 residues. In germline, CDR1 is NNHDY, CDR2 SYVADS. Unmatched junction bases numbered 6, after V lost 5 bases and J lost 7 bases. The part of the CDR3 DNA that was read is TGTGCCAGCAGCTCCGGGACAGGGGGCATCGAAAGATTATTT. As protein: CASSSGTGGIERLF. The entire CDR3 is CASSSGTGGIERLFF.

Within the sample, this clone is large. Gene names follow the mouse nomenclature. The read terminates 1 residue ahead of where the CDR3 ends, so the germline J gene completes it. The chain combines TRBV5 with TRBJ2-7; TRBD1 agrees at 9 bases. The CDR3 contains 14 residues. Germline CDR1 reads LGHNA; CDR2 reads YNLKQL (reference sequence). The V gene end was trimmed by 5 bases and the J gene end by 5 bases; junction bases not matched to a gene: 7. The chain's CDR3 is CASSYPGQGNEQYF. The covered CDR3 bases are TGTGCCAGCAGCTACCCAGGACAGGGGAATGAACAGTAC.

On this clone: The genes and germline here are from mouse. The CDR3 goes on 1 residue after the read ends, and that part is filled in from the germline J gene. The chain has TRBV26 and TRBJ2-2; perhaps TRBD1 as D (5 bases). The V gene's germline CDR1 is KGHPV and CDR2 FQNQEV (reference sequence). There are 14 residues in the CDR3. V dropped 2 bases and J dropped 2 bases, with 6 bases sitting between them. CDR3 bases read: TGTGCCAGCAGTCTGCCAGGGAACACCGGGCAGCTCTAC. It codes for CASSLPGNTGQLY. The full-length CDR3 reads as CASSLPGNTGQLYF.